A single sample is the source of the 13 T cell receptor beta chains below, sequenced in a study of graft-versus-host responses after intestinal transplantation. Their cognate antigens are unknown. Here immunoSEQ multiplex PCR was the method, and the copy in TCRdb shows in-frame clones only, minus some. The sample lists approximately 120,000 clones; 85% to 95% were seen once. The sequencing here drew on unstimulated CD4+ T cells sorted from spleen or lymph node cells, taken before intestinal transplant. The receptor source for this set is a human donor who received an intestinal transplant.

This clone was found once. This rearrangement joins TRBV19 to TRBJ1-2; 7 bases map to TRBD1. CDR1 and CDR2 (germline): LNHDA, SQIVND (reference sequence). CDR3 length equals 15 residues. V trimming: 4 bases; J trimming: 5 bases; junction bases outside the gene matches: 10. The chain's CDR3 is CASSNRDSPYYGYTF. In DNA, the CDR3 is TGTGCCAGTAGTAACCGGGACAGCCCCTATTATGGCTACACCTTC.

CDR3 DNA: TGCGCCAGCAGCTTTTGGGAGAATGAGCAGTTCTTC. It yields the protein CASSFWENEQFF. The chain combines TRBV5-1 with TRBJ2-1; D possibly corresponds to TRBD2 (5 bases). V lost 2 bases, J lost 7 bases, and 7 bases lay in between. Per the germline V gene, CDR1 is SGHRS and CDR2 is YFSETQ. The CDR3 totals 12 residues.

This chain joins TRBV12-5 and TRBJ2-5, with D unresolved. Germline values: CDR1 LGHNT, CDR2 FRNRAP. Between the trimmed V and J ends, which lost 6 bases and 7 bases, there was a span of 9 bases. This CDR3 comprises 11 residues. CDR3 in amino acids: CASGPPGTQYF. The CDR3 nucleotides read TGTGCTAGTGGCCCGCCGGGGACCCAGTACTTC.

This chain links TRBV11-2 with TRBJ1-5; D uncertain. In germline, CDR1 is SGHAT, CDR2 FQNNGV. V was pared by 2 bases and J by 7 bases, with 9 bases between. The CDR3 runs 13 residues. The CDR3 reads CASSLNSLQPQHF. The DNA of the CDR3 is TGTGCCAGCAGCTTAAACAGCCTACAGCCCCAGCATTTT.

The chain has TRBV5-4 and TRBJ1-2; D perhaps matches TRBD1 (6 bases). The CDR3 is 13 amino acids. Trimming left V 2 bases short and J 5 bases short, with 10 bases between. Germline lookup yields CDR1 SGHNT and CDR2 YYREEE (reference sequence). The CDR3 DNA sequence: TGTGCCAGCAGCTTAGGAGGGGGTTATGGCTACACCTTC. This codes for CASSLGGGYGYTF.

The chain has TRBV28 and TRBJ2-7; 8 nucleotides match TRBD1. V shed 3 bases, J shed 1 base, and the junction held 5 bases outside the gene matches. The CDR3 length is 15 residues. Germline V gene sequence: CDR1 MDHEN, CDR2 SYDVKM. In DNA form, the CDR3 reads TGTGCCAGCAGTTTCTGGACAGGGACTTCCTACGAGCAGTACTTC. Translated: CASSFWTGTSYEQYF.

This chain connects TRBV27 to TRBJ1-5; D gene unclear. The V gene's germline CDR1 is MNHEY and CDR2 SMNVEV (reference sequence). The V and J ends lost 2 bases and 6 bases respectively, with 11 bases between them. The CDR3 sequence is 14 residues long. The CDR3 DNA sequence: TGTGCCAGCAGTTTACGAGGAAAGGGTCAGCCCCAGCATTTT. Translating gives CASSLRGKGQPQHF.

The chain employs TRBV27 and TRBJ1-6, with D unclear. Per germline, CDR1 MNHEY and CDR2 SMNVEV (reference sequence). V shed 1 base and J shed 1 base, with 14 bases lying between them. The CDR3 contains 18 residues. CDR3 bases: TGTGCCAGCAGTTTATGGACTCTACCCGGTTCCTATAATTCACCCCTCCACTTT. It specifies CASSLWTLPGSYNSPLHF.

This sequence joins TRBV21-1 and TRBJ1-2; the DNA was not compared with TRBD1, the D call given in the table. TRBV21-1 is termed a pseudogene. The CDR3 spans 17 residues. CDR3 protein: CASSKAFHRVPNYGYTF. DNA for the CDR3: TGTGCCAGCAGCAAAGCGTTCCACAGGGTTCCTAACTATGGCTACACCTTC.

The chain couples TRBV11-2 to TRBJ2-5, with 10 bases identical to TRBD1. The J call may be incorrect, as the DNA end agrees better with TRBJ2-7. The CDR3 runs to 14 residues. CDR1 and CDR2 (germline): SGHAT, FQNNGV. The CDR3 region has the DNA TGTGCCAGCAGCGGGGACAGGGGAGGCTACGAGCAGTACTTC. Translated, it gives CASSGDRGGYEQYF.

The CDR3 sequence: CASSLRGRGYGYTF. DNA of the CDR3: TGTGCCAGCAGCTTGAGGGGGAGGGGGTATGGCTACACCTTC. This sequence joins TRBV5-6 and TRBJ1-2; D perhaps matches TRBD1 (6 bases). Trimming cost V 1 base and J 5 bases, with 12 bases left between them. CDR3 length equals 14 residues. Germline CDR1 is SGHDT and CDR2 is YYEEEE.

The chain is built from TRBV29-1 and TRBJ1-1; maybe TRBD1 (5 bases). The germline V gene has CDR1 SQVTM and CDR2 ANQGSEA. V was pared by 7 bases and J by 3 bases, with 12 bases between. The CDR3 loop spans 12 amino acids. CDR3 amino acids: CSGRELYTEAFF. In nucleotides, the CDR3 is TGCAGCGGCAGGGAGTTGTACACTGAAGCTTTCTTT.

The chain has TRBV11-3 and TRBJ1-4, with D possibly being TRBD1 (5 bases). The V and J ends lost 1 base and 3 bases respectively, with 9 bases between them. The CDR3 is 15 residues long. Germline CDR1 and CDR2: SGHNT and YENEEA. The CDR3 DNA reads as TGTGCCAGCAGCTTAGCTGGGACGGCTAATGAAAAACTGTTTTTT. Translated, it gives CASSLAGTANEKLFF.